This T cell receptor (beta chain) was sequenced for a study of cytomegalovirus exposure and HLA in healthy donors. This clone was picked up a small number of times. The antigen remains unidentified. Study findings and constraints: The authors listed around 150 TCR beta chains as cytomegalovirus-associated. A later analysis found that most CMV-associated TCR beta chains appeared HLA-restricted.

Regarding donors, all were healthy bone marrow donors. Primers: 60 Vbeta forward and 13 Jbeta reverse. Repertoires were generated with immunoSEQ multiplex PCR, while TCRdb's copy carries only in-frame clones and drops some. The sample includes about 65,000 clones, 78% of them seen just once. The sequence was obtained from a girl between 5 and 17 years old in good health and CMV-seropositive. The source material was PBMCs.

The CDR3 nucleotides read TGTGCCAGTAGGACGGGACAGGGGACGGGGGAGACCCAGTACTTC. It specifies CASRTGQGTGETQYF. This chain links TRBV19 with TRBJ2-5; 10 nucleotides agree with TRBD1. The trim removed 6 bases at V and 5 bases at J, leaving 9 bases unmatched. CDR1 is LNHDA, CDR2 SQIVND, per germline (reference sequence). The CDR3 length is 15 residues.